These 13 T cell receptor beta chains were all obtained from the same sample, sequenced in a study of T cells in Graves' hyperthyroidism and ophthalmopathy. RNA transcripts served as the template for amplifying TCR beta CDR3 regions. The HTBI set primed first-round TCR CDR3 RT-PCR. MiXCR was run by TCRdb on the multiplex PCR reads, yielding one entry per CDR3 protein. Altogether over 300,000 distinct CDR3 sequences are present, more than 11% being singletons, with the ten largest covering 9.5% to 11%. Sequencing was done on a sample of blood. Receptors originate from a woman aged 60-75 years with Graves' hyperthyroidism.

The chain uses TRBV6-1 and TRBJ2-1, with unresolved D. The V gene lost 4 bases and the J gene lost 3 bases, with 13 bases spanning the gap. The CDR3 covers 15 residues. Germline values: CDR1 MNHNS, CDR2 SASEGT. The DNA of the CDR3 is TGTGCCAGCAGTGCCACCGGAGATAACTACAATGAGCAGTTCTTC. Translated, it gives CASSATGDNYNEQFF.

V and J are TRBV19 and TRBJ2-3; TRBD2 aligns across 9 bases. Germline CDR1 and CDR2: LNHDA and SQIVND (reference sequence). The CDR3 covers 15 residues. The trim removed 5 bases at V and 2 bases at J, leaving 5 bases unmatched. The CDR3: CASSFASGNTDTQYF. As DNA, the CDR3 is TGTGCCAGTAGTTTTGCTAGCGGGAACACAGATACGCAGTATTTT.

This rearrangement joins TRBV20-1 to TRBJ1-1; 8 bases match TRBD1. The germline gives CDR1 DFQATT, CDR2 SNEGSKA (reference sequence). The CDR3 is 15 residues long. Trimming took 6 bases from V and 3 from J; bases not matched to a gene: 12. The chain's CDR3 is CSAQRPGQVYTEAFF. The CDR3 DNA is TGCAGTGCACAAAGACCGGGACAGGTTTACACTGAAGCTTTCTTT.

This clonotype has more than one count but fewer than ten. The chain uses TRBV7-8 and TRBJ1-4, with D perhaps matching TRBD1 (6 bases). This CDR3 comprises 16 residues. With 5 bases removed from V and 7 bases from J, the gap between germline ends came to 20 bases. Germline V gene lookup returns CDR1 SGHVS and CDR2 FQNEAQ. The CDR3 sequence: CASSKTSTGMGEKLFF. The CDR3 nucleotides are TGTGCCAGCAGCAAAACGTCAACAGGGATGGGTGAAAAACTGTTTTTT.

This clonotype turned up a few times. V and J are TRBV9 and TRBJ2-3; a weak D match, TRBD2 (5 bases). The V gene's germline CDR1 is SGDLS and CDR2 YYNGEE. With 0 bases removed from V and 1 base from J, the gap between germline ends came to 6 bases. The CDR3 has 14 amino acids. Here the CDR3 reads CASSVERGTDTQYF. The DNA of the CDR3 is TGTGCCAGCAGCGTAGAGAGGGGCACAGATACGCAGTATTTT.

This clonotype came up many times. Compared with germline, one end of the junction differs, possibly owing to a read error. This chain joins TRBV11-3 and TRBJ2-1; 11 positions agree with TRBD2. CDR1 SGHNT and CDR2 YENEEA come from the germline V gene. The CDR3 loop spans 16 amino acids. The CDR3 sequence: CASSASSGRPYNEQFF. CDR3 coding DNA: TGTGCCAGCAGCGCTTCTAGCGGGAGGCCCTATAATGAGCAGTTCTTC.

This clonotype was found many times. This chain links TRBV18 with TRBJ2-7; D not certain. The CDR3 contains 13 residues. Trimming left V 3 bases short and J 4 bases short, with 10 bases between. Germline V gene sequence: CDR1 KGHSH, CDR2 LQKENI. The CDR3 nucleotides are TGTGCCAGCTCACCGAACGGATATTACGAGCAGTACTTC. As protein: CASSPNGYYEQYF.

On this clonotype itself: An end of the junction differs from the germline gene, which may be a read error. The chain combines TRBV20-1 with TRBJ1-2; D perhaps matches TRBD1 (6 bases). From germline, CDR1 is DFQATT and CDR2 SNEGSKA (reference sequence). This CDR3 is built from 13 residues. CDR3 nucleotides: TGCAGTGCTAGTGTAAGGGGGTTTTATGGCAACACCTTC. Protein: CSASVRGFYGNTF.

In its sample, this clonotype was seen once. The chain combines TRBV10-3 with TRBJ2-1, with unresolved D. This CDR3 is built from 15 residues. Germline assignment: CDR1 ENHRY and CDR2 SYGVKD. Trimming removed 0 bases from V and 6 bases from J, with 12 bases in between. This CDR3 reads CAISESELLRNEQFF. The CDR3 region has the DNA TGTGCCATCAGTGAGTCCGAGCTTTTGCGCAATGAGCAGTTCTTC.

The chain uses TRBV7-9 and TRBJ2-1; TRBD1 matches at 7 bases. Germline V lookup: CDR1 SEHNR, CDR2 FQNEAQ (reference sequence). J was trimmed by 5 bases and V by 6 bases; bases with no gene match: 7. This CDR3 has 14 residues. This CDR3 is CASRRAGGNNEQFF. As DNA, the CDR3 is TGTGCCAGCAGGAGGGCAGGGGGTAACAATGAGCAGTTCTTC.

The rearrangement uses TRBV30 and TRBJ2-5; D gene uncertain. The CDR3 runs to 13 residues. The germline V gene encodes CDR1 GTSNPN and CDR2 SVGIG (reference sequence). V lost 0 bases to trimming and J lost 1 base, with 6 bases between them. CDR3 amino acids: CAWSVDRQETQYF. CDR3 sequence (DNA): TGTGCCTGGAGTGTAGACCGCCAAGAGACCCAGTACTTC. Variable domain in full (rest from reference TRBV30 and TRBJ2-5): SQTIHQWPATLVQPVGSPLSLECTVEGTSNPNLYWYRQAAGRGLQLLFYSVGIGQISSEVPQNLSASRPQDRQFILSSKKLLLSDSGFYLCAWSVDRQETQYFGPGTRLLVL.

Many counts were recorded for this clonotype. The chain combines TRBV9 with TRBJ1-5, with D hard to call. Germline assignment: CDR1 SGDLS and CDR2 YYNGEE. This CDR3 region has 14 residues. The V and J ends lost 4 bases and 4 bases respectively, with 12 bases between them. As DNA, the CDR3 is TGTGCCAGCAGCCAAGACACGAGGAATCAGCCCCAGCATTTT. Its translation: CASSQDTRNQPQHF. Full variable domain (rest looked up from reference TRBV9 and TRBJ1-5): DSGVTQTPKHLITATGQRVTLRCSPRSGDLSVYWYQQSLDQGLQFLIQYYNGEERAKGNILERFSAQQFPDLHSELNLSSLELGDSALYFCASSQDTRNQPQHFGDGTRLSIL.

Many counts were recorded for this clonotype. The rearrangement links TRBV27 to TRBJ1-2, with TRBD1 matching over 9 bases. CDR3 length: 13 residues. Germline CDR1 is MNHEY and CDR2 is SMNVEV (reference sequence). V lost 6 bases, J lost 4 bases, and 3 bases stayed unmatched. The CDR3 DNA is TGTGCCAGCAGGGACAGGGGTATCTATGGCTACACCTTC. Translated: CASRDRGIYGYTF.